This TCR beta chain was retrieved from a study of T cell repertoires in cytomegalovirus infection. General study findings and limits: Ex vivo, HLA-C-restricted CMV-specific TCR beta clonotypes prevailed over the rest of the response.

TCRdb re-called the reads with MiXCR, one entry per CDR3 protein. The sample yields 750,000 to 950,000 distinct CDR3 sequences, about 27% seen once. The ends lost 0 bases at V and 2 bases at J; junction bases unmatched: 4. Germline CDR1 reads LNHDA; CDR2 reads SQIVND (reference sequence). There are 15 residues in the CDR3. In the case of this clonotype: No antigen is known for it.

The receptor was derived from a human donor in good health (CMV status not recorded). Some clones in this sample may be carry-over from other donors' samples. The sequencing used cultured CD8+ T cells from PBMCs, collected from culture after CMV antigen stimulation. The chain combines TRBV19 with TRBJ2-7; 7 bases align to TRBD1. CDR3 nucleotides: TGTGCCAGTAGTATAGATAGGGGGCCTGCCTACGAGCAGTACTTC. It yields the protein CASSIDRGPAYEQYF.